This TCR beta chain came from a study of cytomegalovirus exposure and HLA in healthy donors. CDR1 MNHNS and CDR2 SASEGT come from the germline V gene. This CDR3 region has 15 residues. Losses at the gene ends were 3 bases for V and 7 bases for J; bases not matched to a gene: 7. Researchers ran the PCR with 60 Vbeta and 13 Jbeta primers. TCRdb's copy holds only in-frame clones and misses some; the assay was immunoSEQ multiplex PCR. The table lists around 150,000 clones. As to this clone: Its matching antigen is unknown.

The study's findings and limits: Indistinguishability led to the exclusion of some V segments, TRBV6-2 and TRBV6-3 included. A previous analysis found most TCR beta V segments productive roughly 90% or roughly 30% of the time.

The sequence derives from a man in his forties in good health and CMV-seronegative. Sequencing input: PBMCs. The chain joins TRBV6-1 to TRBJ2-1, with 9 bases that match TRBD2. For the CDR3, the DNA is TGTGCCAGCAGTGAGACCAGCGGGGGGCCTAATGAGCAGTTCTTC. It yields the protein CASSETSGGPNEQFF.